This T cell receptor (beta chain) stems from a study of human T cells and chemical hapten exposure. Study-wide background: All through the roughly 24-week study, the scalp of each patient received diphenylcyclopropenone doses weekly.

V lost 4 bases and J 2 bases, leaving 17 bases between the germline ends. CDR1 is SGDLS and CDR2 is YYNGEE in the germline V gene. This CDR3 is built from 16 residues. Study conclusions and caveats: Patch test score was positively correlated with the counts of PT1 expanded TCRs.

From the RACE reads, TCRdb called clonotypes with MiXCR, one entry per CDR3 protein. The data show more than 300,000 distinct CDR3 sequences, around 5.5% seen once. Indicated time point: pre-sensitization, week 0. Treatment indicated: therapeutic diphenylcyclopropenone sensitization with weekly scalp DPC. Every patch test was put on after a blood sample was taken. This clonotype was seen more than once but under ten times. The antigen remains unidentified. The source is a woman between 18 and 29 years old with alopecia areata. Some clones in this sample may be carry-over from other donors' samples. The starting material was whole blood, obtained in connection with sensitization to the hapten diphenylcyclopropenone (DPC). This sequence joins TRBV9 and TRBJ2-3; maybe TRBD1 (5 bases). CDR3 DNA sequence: TGTGCCAGCAGCCCCCATGGTAAGGGGATCACAGATACGCAGTATTTT. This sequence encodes CASSPHGKGITDTQYF.